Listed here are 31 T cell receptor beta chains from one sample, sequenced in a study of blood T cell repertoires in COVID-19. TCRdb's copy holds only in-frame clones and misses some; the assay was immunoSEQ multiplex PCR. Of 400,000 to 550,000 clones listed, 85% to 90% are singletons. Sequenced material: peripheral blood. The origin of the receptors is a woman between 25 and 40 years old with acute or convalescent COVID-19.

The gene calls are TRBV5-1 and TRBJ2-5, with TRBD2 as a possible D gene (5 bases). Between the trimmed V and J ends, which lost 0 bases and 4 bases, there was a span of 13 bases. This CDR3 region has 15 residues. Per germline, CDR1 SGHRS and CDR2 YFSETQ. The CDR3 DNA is TGCGCCAGCAGCTTGGAAGGGCTCCGGGGAGAGACCCAGTACTTC. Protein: CASSLEGLRGETQYF.

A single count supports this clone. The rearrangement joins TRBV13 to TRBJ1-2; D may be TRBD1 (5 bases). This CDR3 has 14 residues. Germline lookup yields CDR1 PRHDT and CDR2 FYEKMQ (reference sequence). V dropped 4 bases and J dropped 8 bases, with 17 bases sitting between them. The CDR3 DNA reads TGTGCCAGCAGCTATCTCAGGGTAGGAACGGGCTACACCTTC. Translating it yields CASSYLRVGTGYTF. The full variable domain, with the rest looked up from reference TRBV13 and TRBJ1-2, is AAGVIQSPRHLIKEKRETATLKCYPIPRHDTVYWYQQGPGQDPQFLISFYEKMQSDKGSIPDRFSAQQFSDYHSELNMSSLELGDSALYFCASSYLRVGTGYTFGSGTRLTVV.

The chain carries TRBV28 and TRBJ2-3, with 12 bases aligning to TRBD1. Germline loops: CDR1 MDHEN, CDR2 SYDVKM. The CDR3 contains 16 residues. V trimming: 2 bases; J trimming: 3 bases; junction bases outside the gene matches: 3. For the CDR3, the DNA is TGTGCCAGCAGTTTACAGGGACAGGGGGCAACAGATACGCAGTATTTT. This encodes CASSLQGQGATDTQYF.

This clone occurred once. Written as DNA, the CDR3 is TGTGCCACCAGGACGGGGTTAAGAGATCAGCCCCAGCATTTT. It is translated as CATRTGLRDQPQHF. This chain connects TRBV6-5 to TRBJ1-5; D gene uncertain. CDR1 is MNHEY, CDR2 SVGAGI, per germline. V was pared by 10 bases and J by 5 bases, with 18 bases between. This CDR3 region has 14 residues.

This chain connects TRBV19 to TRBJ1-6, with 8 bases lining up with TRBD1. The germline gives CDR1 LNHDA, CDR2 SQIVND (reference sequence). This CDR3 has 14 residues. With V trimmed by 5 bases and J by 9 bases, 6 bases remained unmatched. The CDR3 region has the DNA TGTGCCAGTAGTCCACAGGGGGATATTTCACCCCTCCACTTT. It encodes CASSPQGDISPLHF.

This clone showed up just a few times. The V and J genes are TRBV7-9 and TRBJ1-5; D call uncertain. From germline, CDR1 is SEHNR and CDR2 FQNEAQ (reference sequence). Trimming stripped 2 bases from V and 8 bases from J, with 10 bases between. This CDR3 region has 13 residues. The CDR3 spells CASSLISGEPQHF. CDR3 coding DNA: TGTGCCAGCAGCTTAATAAGTGGAGAGCCCCAGCATTTT.

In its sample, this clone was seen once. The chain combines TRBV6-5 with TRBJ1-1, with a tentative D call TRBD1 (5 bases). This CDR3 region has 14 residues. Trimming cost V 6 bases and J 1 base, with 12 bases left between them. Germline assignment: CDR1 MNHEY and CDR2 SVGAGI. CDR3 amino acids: CASRSYTGNTEAFF. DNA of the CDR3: TGTGCCAGCAGGTCTTACACAGGGAACACTGAAGCTTTCTTT.

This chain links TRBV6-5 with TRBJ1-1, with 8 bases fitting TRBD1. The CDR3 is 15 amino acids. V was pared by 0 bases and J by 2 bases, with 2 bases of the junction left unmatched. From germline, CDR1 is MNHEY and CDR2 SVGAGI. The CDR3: CASSYSDRGNTEAFF. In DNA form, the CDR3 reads TGTGCCAGCAGTTACTCTGACAGGGGTAACACTGAAGCTTTCTTT.

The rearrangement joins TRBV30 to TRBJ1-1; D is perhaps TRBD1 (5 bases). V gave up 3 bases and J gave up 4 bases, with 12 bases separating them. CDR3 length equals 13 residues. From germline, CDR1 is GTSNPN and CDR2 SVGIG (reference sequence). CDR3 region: CAWRGRVGTEAFF. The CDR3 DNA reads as TGTGCCTGGAGGGGGCGTGTAGGCACTGAAGCTTTCTTT.

CDR3: CASSQGYGVDNYGYTF. In nucleotides, the CDR3 is TGTGCCAGCAGCCAAGGATACGGGGTAGATAACTATGGCTACACCTTC. The chain is built from TRBV3-1 (or the pseudogene TRBV3-2) and TRBJ1-2, with unresolved D. V lost 1 base and J 1 base, leaving 13 bases between the germline ends. CDR1 is LGHDT, CDR2 YNNKEL, per germline (reference sequence). This CDR3 contains 16 residues.

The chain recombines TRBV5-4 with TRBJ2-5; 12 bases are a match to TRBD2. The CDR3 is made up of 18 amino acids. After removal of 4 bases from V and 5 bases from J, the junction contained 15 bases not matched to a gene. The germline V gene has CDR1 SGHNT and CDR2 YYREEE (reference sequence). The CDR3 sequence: CASSVSSASGGAVETQYF. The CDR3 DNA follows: TGTGCCAGCAGCGTGAGCTCGGCTAGCGGGGGGGCGGTTGAGACCCAGTACTTC.

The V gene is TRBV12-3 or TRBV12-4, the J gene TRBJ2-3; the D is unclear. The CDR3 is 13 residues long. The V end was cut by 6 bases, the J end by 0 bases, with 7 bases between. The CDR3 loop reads CASRLASTDTQYF. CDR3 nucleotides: TGTGCCAGCAGACTTGCTAGCACAGATACGCAGTATTTT.

This chain's CDR3 is CASSFSGGAGTDTQYF. For the CDR3, the DNA is TGTGCCAGCAGCTTTAGCGGGGGGGCAGGCACAGATACGCAGTATTTT. This sequence joins TRBV7-6 and TRBJ2-3; 11 positions agree with TRBD2. Germline CDR1 and CDR2: SGHVS and FNYEAQ. The CDR3 has 16 amino acids. Germline trimming cut 3 bases from V and 1 base from J; bases unmatched to any gene: 3.

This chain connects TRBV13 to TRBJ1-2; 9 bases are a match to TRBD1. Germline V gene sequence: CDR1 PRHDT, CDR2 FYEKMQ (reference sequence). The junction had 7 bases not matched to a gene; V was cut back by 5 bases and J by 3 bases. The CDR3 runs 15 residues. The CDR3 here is CASSLGTGRDYGYTF. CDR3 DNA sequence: TGTGCCAGCAGCCTTGGGACAGGGAGGGACTATGGCTACACCTTC. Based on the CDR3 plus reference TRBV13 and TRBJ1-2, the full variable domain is AAGVIQSPRHLIKEKRETATLKCYPIPRHDTVYWYQQGPGQDPQFLISFYEKMQSDKGSIPDRFSAQQFSDYHSELNMSSLELGDSALYFCASSLGTGRDYGYTFGSGTRLTVV.

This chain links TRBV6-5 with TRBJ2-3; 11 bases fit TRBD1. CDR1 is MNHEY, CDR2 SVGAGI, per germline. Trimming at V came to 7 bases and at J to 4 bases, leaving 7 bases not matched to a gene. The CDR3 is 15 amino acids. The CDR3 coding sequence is TGTGCCAGCACCTGGACAGGGGGCTTAGCAGATACGCAGTATTTT. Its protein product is CASTWTGGLADTQYF.

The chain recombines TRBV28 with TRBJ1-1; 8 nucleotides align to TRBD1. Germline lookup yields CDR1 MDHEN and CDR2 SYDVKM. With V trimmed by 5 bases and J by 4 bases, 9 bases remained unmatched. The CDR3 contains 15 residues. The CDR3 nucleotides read TGTGCCAGCAGTCCCACCGGACAGGGAAGCACTGAAGCTTTCTTT. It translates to CASSPTGQGSTEAFF.

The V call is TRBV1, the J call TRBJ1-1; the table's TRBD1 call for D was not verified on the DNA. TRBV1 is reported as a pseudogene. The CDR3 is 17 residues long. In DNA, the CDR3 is TGCACCAGCAGCCAAGAGGGGCGAGTGCTGCGGAGCGCTGAAGCTTTCTTT. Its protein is CTSSQEGRVLRSAEAFF.

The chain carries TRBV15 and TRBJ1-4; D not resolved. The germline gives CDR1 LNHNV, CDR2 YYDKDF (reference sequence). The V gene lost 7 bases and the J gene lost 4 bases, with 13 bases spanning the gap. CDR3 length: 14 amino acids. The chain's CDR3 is CATKEGTINEKLFF. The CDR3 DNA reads TGTGCCACCAAGGAGGGAACTATTAATGAAAAACTGTTTTTT.

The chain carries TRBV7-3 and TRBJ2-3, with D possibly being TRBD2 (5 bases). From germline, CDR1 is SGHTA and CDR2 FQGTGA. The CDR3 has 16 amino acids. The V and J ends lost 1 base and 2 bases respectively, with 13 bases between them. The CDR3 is CASSLNGGGYTDTQYF. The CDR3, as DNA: TGTGCCAGCAGCTTAAATGGAGGCGGTTACACAGATACGCAGTATTTT.

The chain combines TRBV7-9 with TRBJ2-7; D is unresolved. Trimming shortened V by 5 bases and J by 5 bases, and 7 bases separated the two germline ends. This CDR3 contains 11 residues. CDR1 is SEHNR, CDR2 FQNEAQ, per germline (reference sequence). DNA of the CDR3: TGTGCCAGCAGCCGCACTCACGAGCAGTACTTC. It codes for CASSRTHEQYF.

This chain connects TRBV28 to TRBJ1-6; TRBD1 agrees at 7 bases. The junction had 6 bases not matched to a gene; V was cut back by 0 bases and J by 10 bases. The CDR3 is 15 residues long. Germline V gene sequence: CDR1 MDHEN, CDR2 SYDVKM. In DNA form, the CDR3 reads TGTGCCAGCAGTTTATGGAGGGGGCAAGGATCACCCCTCCACTTT. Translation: CASSLWRGQGSPLHF.

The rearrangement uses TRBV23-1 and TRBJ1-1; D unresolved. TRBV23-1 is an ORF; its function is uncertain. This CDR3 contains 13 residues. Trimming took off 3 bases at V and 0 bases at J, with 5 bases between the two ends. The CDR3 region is CASSHTVNTEAFF. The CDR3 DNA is TGCGCCAGCAGTCATACGGTGAACACTGAAGCTTTCTTT.

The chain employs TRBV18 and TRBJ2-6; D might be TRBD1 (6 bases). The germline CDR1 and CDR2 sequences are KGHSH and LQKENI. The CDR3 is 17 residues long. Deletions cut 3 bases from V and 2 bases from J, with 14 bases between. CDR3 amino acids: CASSPWAGATGANVLTF. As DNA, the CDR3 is TGTGCCAGCTCACCCTGGGCAGGGGCTACTGGGGCCAACGTCCTGACTTTC.

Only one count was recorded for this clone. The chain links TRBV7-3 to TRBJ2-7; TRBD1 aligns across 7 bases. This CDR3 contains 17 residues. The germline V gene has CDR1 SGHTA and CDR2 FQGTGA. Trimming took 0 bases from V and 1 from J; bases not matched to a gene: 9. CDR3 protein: CASSLTQTGVGSYEQYF. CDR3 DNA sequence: TGTGCCAGCAGCTTAACCCAAACAGGGGTTGGGTCCTACGAGCAGTACTTC.

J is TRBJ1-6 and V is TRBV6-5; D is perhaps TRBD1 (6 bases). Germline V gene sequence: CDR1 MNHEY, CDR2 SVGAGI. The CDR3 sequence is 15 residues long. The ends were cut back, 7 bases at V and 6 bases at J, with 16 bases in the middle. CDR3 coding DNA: TGTGCCAGCACCGACTTAGGACAGACTAATTCACCCCTCCACTTT. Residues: CASTDLGQTNSPLHF.

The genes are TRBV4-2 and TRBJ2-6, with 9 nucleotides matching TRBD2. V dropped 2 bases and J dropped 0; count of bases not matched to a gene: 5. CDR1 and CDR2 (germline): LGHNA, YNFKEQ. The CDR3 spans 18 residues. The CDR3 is CASSQTTSGSSGANVLTF. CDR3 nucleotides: TGTGCCAGCAGCCAAACGACTAGCGGAAGCTCTGGGGCCAACGTCCTGACTTTC.

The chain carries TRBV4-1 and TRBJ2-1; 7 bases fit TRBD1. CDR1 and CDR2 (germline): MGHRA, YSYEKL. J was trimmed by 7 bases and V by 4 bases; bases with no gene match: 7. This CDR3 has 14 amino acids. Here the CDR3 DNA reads TGCGCCAGCAGCCCAGGGGACAGTTTGAATGAGCAGTTCTTC. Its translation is CASSPGDSLNEQFF.

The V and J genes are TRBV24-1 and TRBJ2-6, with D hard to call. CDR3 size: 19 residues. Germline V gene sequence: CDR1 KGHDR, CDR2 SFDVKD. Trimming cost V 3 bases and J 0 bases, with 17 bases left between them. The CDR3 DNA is TGTGCCACCAGTGATCCACAACAGACATCAAACTCTGGGGCCAACGTCCTGACTTTC. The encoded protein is CATSDPQQTSNSGANVLTF.

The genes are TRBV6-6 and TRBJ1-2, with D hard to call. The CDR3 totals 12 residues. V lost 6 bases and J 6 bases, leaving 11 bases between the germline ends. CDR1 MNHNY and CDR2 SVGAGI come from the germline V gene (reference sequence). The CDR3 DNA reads TGTGCCAGCAGGCATACAGAAAATGGCTACACCTTC. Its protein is CASRHTENGYTF.

The CDR3 bases are TGCGCCAGTTCACAGGGGGCCTTCGGGAACACTGAAGCTTTCTTT. It yields the protein CASSQGAFGNTEAFF. The J gene is TRBJ1-1, the V gene TRBV5-1, with 9 bases identical to TRBD1. The germline V gene encodes CDR1 SGHRS and CDR2 YFSETQ. V was clipped by 8 bases and J by 1 base; unmatched bases: 9. The CDR3 extends over 15 amino acids. The full variable domain, with the rest looked up from reference TRBV5-1 and TRBJ1-1, is KAGVTQTPRYLIKTRGQQVTLSCSPISGHRSVSWYQQTPGQGLQFLFEYFSETQRNKGNFPGRFSGRQFSNSRSEMNVSTLELGDSALYLCASSQGAFGNTEAFFGQGTRLTVV.

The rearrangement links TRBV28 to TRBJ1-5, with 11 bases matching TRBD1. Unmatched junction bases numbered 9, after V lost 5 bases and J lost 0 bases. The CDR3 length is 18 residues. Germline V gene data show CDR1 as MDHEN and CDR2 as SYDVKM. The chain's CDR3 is CASSRTGGLIYSNQPQHF. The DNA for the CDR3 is TGTGCCAGCAGTAGGACAGGGGGCCTGATTTATAGCAATCAGCCCCAGCATTTT.